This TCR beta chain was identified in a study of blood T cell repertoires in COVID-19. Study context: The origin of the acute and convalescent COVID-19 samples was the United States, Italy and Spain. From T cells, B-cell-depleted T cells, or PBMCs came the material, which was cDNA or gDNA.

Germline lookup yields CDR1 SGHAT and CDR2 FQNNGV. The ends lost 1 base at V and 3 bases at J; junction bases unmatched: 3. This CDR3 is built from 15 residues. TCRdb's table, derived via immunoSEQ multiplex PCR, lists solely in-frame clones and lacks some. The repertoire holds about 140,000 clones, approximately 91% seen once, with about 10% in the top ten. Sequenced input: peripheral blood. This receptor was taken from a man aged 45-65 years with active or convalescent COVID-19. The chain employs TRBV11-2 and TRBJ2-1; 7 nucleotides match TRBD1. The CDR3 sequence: CASSLGQGVYNEQFF. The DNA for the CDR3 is TGTGCCAGCAGCTTAGGACAGGGTGTCTACAATGAGCAGTTCTTC.